This T cell receptor (beta chain) was sequenced in a study of blood T cell repertoires in COVID-19. The CDR3 length is 17 residues. Trimming took off 0 bases at V and 1 base at J, with 14 bases between the two ends. Per the germline V gene, CDR1 is LGHDT and CDR2 is YNNKEL (reference sequence). This clone was counted once. In the original workflow: Reference gene primers were amplified, and this amplification served to estimate nucleated cell counts. Only in-frame clones appear in the TCRdb table, and some are missing; sequencing was by immunoSEQ multiplex PCR. The D gene and trimming were derived from the DNA, and the V and J assignments and clone size from that table. The table records a few hundred thousand clones, around 85% of them present only once.

Sequences were obtained from peripheral blood. The chain employs TRBV3-1 (or the pseudogene TRBV3-2) and TRBJ2-3; TRBD2 is a possible D gene (5 bases). This TCR was sampled from a man in his 60s with acute or convalescent COVID-19. CDR3 residues: CASSQEGFLGGTDTQYF. CDR3 in DNA: TGTGCCAGCAGCCAAGAGGGCTTTCTGGGAGGCACAGATACGCAGTATTTT.